What follows describes a single TCR beta chain. This clone was seen a few times. It has no known antigen specificity. Base qualities are not provided; no much larger clone lies one nucleotide away. The data originate from a study of pediatric ulcerative colitis (dated by TCRdb to about 2019). With regard to the full study: Among the ulcerative colitis patients, seven had pancolitis and two had left-sided colitis, and histology in every patient was consistent with ulcerative colitis. About 10 newly diagnosed, treatment-naive pediatric ulcerative colitis patients and four non-IBD control children each provided paired blood and rectal samples. By Pediatric Ulcerative Colitis Activity Index, mild disease was classified in a couple of patients, moderate disease in several and acute severe colitis in three. The full study reports these points: T cells from blood may have been included in the rectal pinch biopsies, particularly in patients with overt colitis. Compared with controls, ulcerative colitis patients showed significantly higher autologous blood-rectal clonal overlap, a finding that suggests increased T cell trafficking to inflamed tissue. A couple of rectal CDR3 clonotypes were present in all ulcerative colitis patients and in none of the controls. A couple of patients' blood samples yielded substantially fewer templates for technical reasons and were excluded from blood-rectal overlap analysis. Controls, mild-moderate and acute severe colitis patients were separated by rectal repertoire features, and reduced rectal diversity due to clonal expansions was observed in acute severe colitis. Repertoires were derived from total lymphocyte DNA, so rare subsets such as regulatory T cells may have patterns not reflected. With only a handful of individuals, the healthy control group was small.

One to two pinch biopsies were taken from the rectum for research during colonoscopy. Before the diagnostic colonoscopy, none of the ulcerative colitis patients had been given any immunosuppressive medication. Before DNA isolation, rectal biopsies were subjected to proteinase K digestion. The Wizard kit (Promega) was used to extract genomic DNA from the blood and intestinal samples. Rearranged CDR3 beta regions were amplified from genomic DNA with multiplex V and J primers using the immunoSEQ TRB Survey service. To keep depth equal across samples, survey-level sequencing depth of up to 500,000 reads per sample was applied. Libraries were purified, pooled and sequenced on Illumina technology. The published analysis was carried out like this. immunoSEQ online tools were used for productive clonality, sample overlap, pairwise scatters, CDR3 beta length, V/D/J gene usage and productiveness. Calculated diversity was the number of unique rearrangements divided by total templates times 100; Shannon and Simpson indices were also computed. Z-score normalized data were analyzed by principal component analysis with the R prcomp function and the ggbiplot package. Blood-rectal clonal overlap within each subject was quantified with Morisita's index. TCRdb re-hosts the immuneACCESS table, in-frame sequences only. Its copies lack some clones; in the studies checked, an unresolved V gene accounts for under half of them, and the cause for the rest is not known. The V and J calls and the clone size are those of that table, but D and trimming were determined from the DNA. The sample profile shows 30,000 or so clones; 80% to 90% of them were found once. The ten largest clonotypes hold 1.1% of the sample.

The CDR3 spans 13 residues, from the cysteine through the phenylalanine. The CDR3 DNA has 39 bases and is translated from base 1. Trimming takes 4 bases off V and 3 bases off J; junction bases not matched to a gene: 2. Taken from the germline V gene, the CDR1 and CDR2 loops are KGHSH and LQKENI. Sequencing was performed on gut tissue. The sequence is built from TRBV18 and TRBJ1-2; 7 junctional bases match TRBD1. The receptor was derived from a boy between 10 and 17 years old with mild ulcerative colitis. The DNA sequence follows: TGTGCCAGCTCACGACAGGGTGACTATGGCTACACCTTC. This translates into CASSRQGDYGYTF.